This entry is about one T cell receptor (beta chain). Its antigen is currently unknown. The sample originates from a study of shared clonotypes between healthy human individuals. Study-level points and caveats: A handful of donors held roughly 5% of naive CD4 clonotypes in common.

Data came from immunoSEQ multiplex PCR; TCRdb stores just in-frame clones and leaves some out. The sample lists hundreds of thousands of clones, about 95% occurring once. V lost 6 bases and J 7 bases, leaving 13 bases between the germline ends. The germline V gene encodes CDR1 MNHNS and CDR2 SASEGT. The CDR3 length is 13 residues. The receptor's source is a woman in her thirties in good health. This sequence joins TRBV6-1 and TRBJ2-4, with D perhaps matching TRBD2 (6 bases). The specimen was naive CD4+ T cells sorted from blood. Documented subset: CD45RA+ positively selected. The CDR3 DNA reads as TGTGCCAGCAGGGAAAACGGAGGGAACATTCAGTACTTC. Translated, it gives CASRENGGNIQYF.